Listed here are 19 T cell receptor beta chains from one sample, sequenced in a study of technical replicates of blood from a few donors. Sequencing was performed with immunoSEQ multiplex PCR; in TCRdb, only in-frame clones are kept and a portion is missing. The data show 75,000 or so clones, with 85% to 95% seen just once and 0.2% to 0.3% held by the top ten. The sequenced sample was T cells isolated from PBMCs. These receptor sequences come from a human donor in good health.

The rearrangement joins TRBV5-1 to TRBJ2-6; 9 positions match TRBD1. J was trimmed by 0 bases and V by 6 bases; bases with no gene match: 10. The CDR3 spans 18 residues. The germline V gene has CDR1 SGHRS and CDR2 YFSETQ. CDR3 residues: CASTQGAPRGSGANVLTF. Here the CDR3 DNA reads TGCGCCAGCACACAGGGGGCCCCACGGGGCTCTGGGGCCAACGTCCTGACTTTC.

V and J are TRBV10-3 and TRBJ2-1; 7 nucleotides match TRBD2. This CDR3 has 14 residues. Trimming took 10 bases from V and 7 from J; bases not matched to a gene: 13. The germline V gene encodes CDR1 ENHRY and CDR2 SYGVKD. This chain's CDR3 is CATTGAGVINEQFF. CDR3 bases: TGTGCCACCACCGGGGCGGGGGTAATAAATGAGCAGTTCTTC.

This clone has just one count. Written as DNA, the CDR3 is TGTGCCTGGAGCTCCGCGGGACTTACAGCGAATGAAAAACTGTTTTTT. Translation gives CAWSSAGLTANEKLFF. This chain uses TRBV30 with TRBJ1-4; TRBD1 is a possible D gene (5 bases). V lost 3 bases to trimming and J lost 5 bases, with 19 bases between them. This CDR3 has 16 residues. Germline V gives CDR1 GTSNPN, CDR2 SVGIG (reference sequence).

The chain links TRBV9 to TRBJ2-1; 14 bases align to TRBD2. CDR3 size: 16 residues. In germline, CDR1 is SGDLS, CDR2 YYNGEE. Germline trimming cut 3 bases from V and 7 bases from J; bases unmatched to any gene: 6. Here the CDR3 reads CASSGPGTSGRNEQFF. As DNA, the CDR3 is TGTGCCAGCAGCGGGCCCGGGACTAGCGGGAGAAATGAGCAGTTCTTC.

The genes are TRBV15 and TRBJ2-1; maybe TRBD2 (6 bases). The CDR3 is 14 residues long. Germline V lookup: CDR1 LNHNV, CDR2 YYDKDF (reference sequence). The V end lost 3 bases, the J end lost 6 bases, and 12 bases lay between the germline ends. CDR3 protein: CATSSGTVSNEQFF. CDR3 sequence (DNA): TGTGCCACCAGCAGCGGGACTGTCTCCAATGAGCAGTTCTTC.

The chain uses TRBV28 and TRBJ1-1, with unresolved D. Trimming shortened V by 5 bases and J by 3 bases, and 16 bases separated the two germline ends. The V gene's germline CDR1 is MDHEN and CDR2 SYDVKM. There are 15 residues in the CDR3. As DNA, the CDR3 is TGTGCCAGCAGTATGGCCCCGCCTCGGGACACTGAAGCTTTCTTT. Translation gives CASSMAPPRDTEAFF.

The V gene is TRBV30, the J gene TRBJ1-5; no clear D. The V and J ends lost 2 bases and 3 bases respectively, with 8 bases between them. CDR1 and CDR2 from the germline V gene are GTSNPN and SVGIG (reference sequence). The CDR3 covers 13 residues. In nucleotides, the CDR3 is TGTGCCTGGAGTTTTGGCAACAATCAGCCCCAGCATTTT. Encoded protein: CAWSFGNNQPQHF.

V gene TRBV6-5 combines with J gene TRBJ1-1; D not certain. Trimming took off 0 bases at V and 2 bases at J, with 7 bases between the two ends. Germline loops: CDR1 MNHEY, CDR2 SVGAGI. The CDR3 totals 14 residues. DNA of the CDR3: TGTGCCAGCAGTTACTCGCGCCAAAACACTGAAGCTTTCTTT. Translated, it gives CASSYSRQNTEAFF.

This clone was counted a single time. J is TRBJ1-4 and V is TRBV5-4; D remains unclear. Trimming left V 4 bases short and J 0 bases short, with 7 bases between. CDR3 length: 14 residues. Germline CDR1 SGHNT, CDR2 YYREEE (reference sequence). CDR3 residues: CASSREATNEKLFF. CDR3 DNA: TGTGCCAGCAGCCGGGAGGCAACTAATGAAAAACTGTTTTTT.

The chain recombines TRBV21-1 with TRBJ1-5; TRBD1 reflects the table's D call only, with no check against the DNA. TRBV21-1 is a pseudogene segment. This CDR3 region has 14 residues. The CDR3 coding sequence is TGTGCCAGCAACTCGGGGACAGGGGGTCAGCCCCAGCATTTT. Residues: CASNSGTGGQPQHF.

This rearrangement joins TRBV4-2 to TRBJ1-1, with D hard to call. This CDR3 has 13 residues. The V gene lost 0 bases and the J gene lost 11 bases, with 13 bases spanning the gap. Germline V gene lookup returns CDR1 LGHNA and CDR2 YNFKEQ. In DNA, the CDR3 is TGTGCCAGCAGCCAAGAGGTACGGCAGGATGCTTTCTTT. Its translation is CASSQEVRQDAFF.

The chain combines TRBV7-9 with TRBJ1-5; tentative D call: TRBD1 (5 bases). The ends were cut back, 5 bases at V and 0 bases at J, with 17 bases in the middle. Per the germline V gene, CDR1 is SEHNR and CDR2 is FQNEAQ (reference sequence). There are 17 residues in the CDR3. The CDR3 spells CASSPRGTASSNQPQHF. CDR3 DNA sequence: TGTGCCAGCAGCCCCCGCGGGACTGCGTCTAGCAATCAGCCCCAGCATTTT.

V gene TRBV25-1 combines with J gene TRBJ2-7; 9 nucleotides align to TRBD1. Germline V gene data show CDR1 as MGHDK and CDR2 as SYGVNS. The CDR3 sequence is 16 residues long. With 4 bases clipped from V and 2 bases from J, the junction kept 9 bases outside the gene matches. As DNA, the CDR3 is TGTGCCAGCAGTGGTCTCGTGACAGGGGGACCCTACGAGCAGTACTTC. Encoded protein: CASSGLVTGGPYEQYF.

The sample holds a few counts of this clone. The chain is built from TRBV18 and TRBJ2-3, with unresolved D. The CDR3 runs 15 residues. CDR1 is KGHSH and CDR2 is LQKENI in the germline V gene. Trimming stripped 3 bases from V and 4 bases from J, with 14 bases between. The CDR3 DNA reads TGTGCCAGCTCACCCGGCGCAGTGGGCGCAGATACGCAGTATTTT. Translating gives CASSPGAVGADTQYF.

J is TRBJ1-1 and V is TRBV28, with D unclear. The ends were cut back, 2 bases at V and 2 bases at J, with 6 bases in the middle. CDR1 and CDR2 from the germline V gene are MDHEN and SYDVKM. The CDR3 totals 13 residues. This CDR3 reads CASSLTENTEAFF. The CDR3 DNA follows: TGTGCCAGCAGTTTAACAGAAAACACTGAAGCTTTCTTT.

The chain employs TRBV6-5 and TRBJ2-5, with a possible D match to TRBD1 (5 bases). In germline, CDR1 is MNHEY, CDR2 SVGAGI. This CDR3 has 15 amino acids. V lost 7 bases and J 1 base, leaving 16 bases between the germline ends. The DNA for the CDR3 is TGTGCCAGCACCGGTGTTTCAGGGTCCCAAGAGACCCAGTACTTC. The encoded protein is CASTGVSGSQETQYF.

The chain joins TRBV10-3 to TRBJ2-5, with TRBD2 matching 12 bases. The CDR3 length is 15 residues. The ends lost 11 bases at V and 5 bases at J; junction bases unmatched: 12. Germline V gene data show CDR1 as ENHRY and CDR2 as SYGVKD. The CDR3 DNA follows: TGTGCCTCCCGACTAGCGGGGGAATTTACCGAGACCCAGTACTTC. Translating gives CASRLAGEFTETQYF.

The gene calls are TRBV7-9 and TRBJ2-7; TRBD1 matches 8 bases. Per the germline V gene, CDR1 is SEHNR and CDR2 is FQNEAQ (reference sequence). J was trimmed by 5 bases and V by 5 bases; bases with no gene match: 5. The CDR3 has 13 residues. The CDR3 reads CASSQRTGNEQYF. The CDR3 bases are TGTGCCAGCAGCCAAAGGACAGGGAACGAGCAGTACTTC. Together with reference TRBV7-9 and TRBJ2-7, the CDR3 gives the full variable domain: DTGVSQNPRHKITKRGQNVTFRCDPISEHNRLYWYRQTLGQGPEFLTYFQNEAQLEKSRLLSDRFSAERPKGSFSTLEIQRTEQGDSAMYLCASSQRTGNEQYFGPGTRLTVT.

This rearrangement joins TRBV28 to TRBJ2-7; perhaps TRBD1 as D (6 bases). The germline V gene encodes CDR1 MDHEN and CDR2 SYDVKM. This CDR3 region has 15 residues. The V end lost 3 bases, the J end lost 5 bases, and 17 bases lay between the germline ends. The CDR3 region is CASSFTRTAPDEQYF. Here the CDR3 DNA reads TGTGCCAGCAGTTTCACCAGGACAGCTCCAGACGAGCAGTACTTC. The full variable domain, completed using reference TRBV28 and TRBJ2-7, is DVKVTQSSRYLVKRTGEKVFLECVQDMDHENMFWYRQDPGLGLRLIYFSYDVKMKEKGDIPEGYSVSREKKERFSLILESASTNQTSMYLCASSFTRTAPDEQYFGPGTRLTVT.